The clone carrying this T cell receptor (beta chain) has ten or more counts. The data originate from a study of T cells in Graves' hyperthyroidism and ophthalmopathy. The V and J ends lost 4 bases and 0 bases respectively, with 10 bases between them. Germline values: CDR1 MDHEN, CDR2 SYDVKM. CDR3 length: 14 amino acids. Amplification yielded TCR beta CDR3 regions, with RNA transcripts as the source. In the first-round RT-PCR of the TCR CDR3, the HTBI primer set was used. Via MiXCR, TCRdb re-called the multiplex PCR reads, giving one row per CDR3 protein. The table lists approximately 640,000 distinct CDR3 sequences, 15% to 20% of them singletons.

V and J are TRBV28 and TRBJ2-7, with D perhaps assigned TRBD1 or TRBD2 (5 bases each). This clonotype was obtained from a woman aged 25-40 years with Graves' hyperthyroidism. Sequencing was carried out using blood. The CDR3 protein is CASSWGSDSYEQYF. The CDR3 DNA reads as TGTGCCAGCAGTTGGGGGAGTGACTCCTACGAGCAGTACTTC.